This T cell receptor beta chain was recorded in a study of blood T cell repertoires in COVID-19. Whole-study context: In each case, the material was cDNA or gDNA derived from T cells, B-cell-depleted T cells, or PBMCs.

Cohorts were assigned according to the clinical history that participants reported. Each recovered donor of Cohort 3 presented with two negative PCRs, clearance, or symptom resolution. Trimming shortened V by 0 bases and J by 5 bases, and 11 bases separated the two germline ends. The germline CDR1 and CDR2 sequences are SGDLS and YYNGEE. The CDR3 is 14 amino acids. In the source study's methods: The assay estimated nucleated cells by amplifying reference gene primers. Only in-frame clones appear in the TCRdb table, and some are missing; sequencing was by immunoSEQ multiplex PCR. That table furnishes V, J and clone size, whereas the DNA furnished D and trimming. The sample consists of 190,000 or so clones, about 87% of them appearing once.

The chain recombines TRBV9 with TRBJ1-1; D remains unclear. Material: PBMCs or T cells enriched from blood (not recorded which). The receptor comes from a young man who had recovered from COVID-19. CDR3 region: CASSVATGRTEAFF. The DNA of the CDR3 is TGTGCCAGCAGCGTAGCTACGGGTAGGACTGAAGCTTTCTTT.